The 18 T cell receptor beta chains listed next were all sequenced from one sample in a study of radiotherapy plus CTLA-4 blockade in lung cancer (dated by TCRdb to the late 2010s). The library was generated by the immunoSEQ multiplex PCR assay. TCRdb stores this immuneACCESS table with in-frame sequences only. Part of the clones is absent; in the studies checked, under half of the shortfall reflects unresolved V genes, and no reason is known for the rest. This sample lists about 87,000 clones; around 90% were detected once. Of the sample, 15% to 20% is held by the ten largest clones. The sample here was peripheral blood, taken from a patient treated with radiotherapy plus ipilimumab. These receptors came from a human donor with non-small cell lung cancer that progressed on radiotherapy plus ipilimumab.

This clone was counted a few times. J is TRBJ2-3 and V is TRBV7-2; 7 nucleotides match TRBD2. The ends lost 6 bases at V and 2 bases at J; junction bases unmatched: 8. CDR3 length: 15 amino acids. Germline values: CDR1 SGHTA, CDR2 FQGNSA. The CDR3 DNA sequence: TGTGCCAGCAGAAAAGAAGCGGGGCACACAGATACGCAGTATTTT. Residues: CASRKEAGHTDTQYF. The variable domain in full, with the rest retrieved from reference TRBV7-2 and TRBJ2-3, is GAGVSQSPSNKVTEKGKDVELRCDPISGHTALYWYRQSLGQGLEFLIYFQGNSAPDKSGLPSDRFSAERTGGSVSTLTIQRTQQEDSAVYLCASRKEAGHTDTQYFGPGTRLTVL.

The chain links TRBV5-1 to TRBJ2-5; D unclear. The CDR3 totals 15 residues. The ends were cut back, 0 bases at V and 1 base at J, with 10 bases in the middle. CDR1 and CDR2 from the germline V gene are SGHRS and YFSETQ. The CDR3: CASSLVAISQETQYF. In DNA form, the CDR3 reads TGCGCCAGCAGCTTGGTGGCCATTTCCCAAGAGACCCAGTACTTC.

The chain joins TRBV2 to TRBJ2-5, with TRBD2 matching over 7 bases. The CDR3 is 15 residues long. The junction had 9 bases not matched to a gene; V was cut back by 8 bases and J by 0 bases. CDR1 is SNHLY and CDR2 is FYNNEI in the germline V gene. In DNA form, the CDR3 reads TGTGCCAGCCGGAAAAGCGGGGCTAACCAAGAGACCCAGTACTTC. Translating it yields CASRKSGANQETQYF.

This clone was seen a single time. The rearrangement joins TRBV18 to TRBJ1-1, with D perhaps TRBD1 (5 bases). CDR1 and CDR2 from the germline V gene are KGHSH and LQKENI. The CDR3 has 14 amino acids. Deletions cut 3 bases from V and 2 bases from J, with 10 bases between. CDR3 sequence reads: CASSPGGANTEAFF. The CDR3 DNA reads TGTGCCAGCTCACCGGGCGGGGCAAACACTGAAGCTTTCTTT.

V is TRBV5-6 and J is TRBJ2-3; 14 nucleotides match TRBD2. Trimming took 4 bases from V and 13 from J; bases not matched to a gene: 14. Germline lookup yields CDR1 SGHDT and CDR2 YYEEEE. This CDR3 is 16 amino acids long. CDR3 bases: TGTGCCAGCAGCACAGGGACTAGCGGGAGCCTGGGGTACGAGTATTTT. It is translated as CASSTGTSGSLGYEYF. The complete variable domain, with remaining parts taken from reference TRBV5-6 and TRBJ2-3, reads DAGVTQSPTHLIKTRGQQVTLRCSPKSGHDTVSWYQQALGQGPQFIFQYYEEEERQRGNFPDRFSGHQFPNYSSELNVNALLLGDSALYLCASSTGTSGSLGYEYFGPGTRLTVL.

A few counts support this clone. DNA for the CDR3: TGTGCCAGCGACGGCGGTTCAGGTGAAAAACTGTTTTTT. It yields the protein CASDGGSGEKLFF. J is TRBJ1-4 and V is TRBV9; no definite D call. The CDR3 has 13 residues. Trimming pared 7 bases from V and 7 bases from J, leaving 14 bases between. Germline V gene data show CDR1 as SGDLS and CDR2 as YYNGEE.

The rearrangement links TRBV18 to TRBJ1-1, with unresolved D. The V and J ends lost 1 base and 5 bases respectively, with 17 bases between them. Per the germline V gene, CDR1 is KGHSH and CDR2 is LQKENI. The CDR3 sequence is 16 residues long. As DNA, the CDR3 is TGTGCCAGCTCACCACGAAACACCGTTCAATCGACTGAAGCTTTCTTT. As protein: CASSPRNTVQSTEAFF.

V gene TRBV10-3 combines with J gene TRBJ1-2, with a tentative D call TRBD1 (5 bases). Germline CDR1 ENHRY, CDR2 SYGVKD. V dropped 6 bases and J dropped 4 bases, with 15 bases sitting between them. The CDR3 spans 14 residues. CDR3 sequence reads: CAISEDSTLYGYTF. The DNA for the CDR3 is TGTGCCATCAGCGAAGACAGTACTCTCTATGGCTACACCTTC.

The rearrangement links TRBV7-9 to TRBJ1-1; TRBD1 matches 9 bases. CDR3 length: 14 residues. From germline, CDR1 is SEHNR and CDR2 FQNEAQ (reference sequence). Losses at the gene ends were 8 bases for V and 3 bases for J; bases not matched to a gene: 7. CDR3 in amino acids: CASLTGTGHTEAFF. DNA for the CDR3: TGTGCCAGCCTAACCGGGACAGGGCACACTGAAGCTTTCTTT.

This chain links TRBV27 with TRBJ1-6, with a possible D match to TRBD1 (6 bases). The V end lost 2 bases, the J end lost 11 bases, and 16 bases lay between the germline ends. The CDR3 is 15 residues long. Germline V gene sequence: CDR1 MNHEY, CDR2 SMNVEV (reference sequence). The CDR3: CASSLGNRAGTPLHF. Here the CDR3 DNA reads TGTGCCAGCAGTTTAGGAAACAGGGCTGGCACACCCCTCCACTTT.

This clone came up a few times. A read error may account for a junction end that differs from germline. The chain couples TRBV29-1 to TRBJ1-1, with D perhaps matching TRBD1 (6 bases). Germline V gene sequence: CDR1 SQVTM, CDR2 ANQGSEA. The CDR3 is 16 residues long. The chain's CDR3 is CRVRGGATGGFAEAFF. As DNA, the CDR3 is TGCCGCGTGCGGGGGGGGGCGACAGGAGGATTCGCTGAAGCTTTCTTT.

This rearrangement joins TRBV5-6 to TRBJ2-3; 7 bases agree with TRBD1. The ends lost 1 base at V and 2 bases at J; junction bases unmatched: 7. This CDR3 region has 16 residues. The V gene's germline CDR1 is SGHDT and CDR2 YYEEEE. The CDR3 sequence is CASSLSTGANTDTQYF. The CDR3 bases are TGTGCCAGCAGCTTGTCCACAGGGGCCAACACAGATACGCAGTATTTT.

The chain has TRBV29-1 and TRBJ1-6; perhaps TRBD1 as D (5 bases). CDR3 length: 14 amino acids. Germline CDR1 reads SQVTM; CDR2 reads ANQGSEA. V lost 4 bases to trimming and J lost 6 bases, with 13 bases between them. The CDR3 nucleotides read TGCAGCGTTGTATTAGCAGGGCGTAATTCACCCCTCCACTTT. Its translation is CSVVLAGRNSPLHF.

DNA for the CDR3: TGTGCCTGGAGTGTTGTCAATGAGCAGTTCTTC. Protein: CAWSVVNEQFF. The chain is built from TRBV30 and TRBJ2-1; no clear D gene. With 0 bases removed from V and 6 bases from J, the gap between germline ends came to 3 bases. Germline loops: CDR1 GTSNPN, CDR2 SVGIG (reference sequence). This CDR3 region has 11 residues.

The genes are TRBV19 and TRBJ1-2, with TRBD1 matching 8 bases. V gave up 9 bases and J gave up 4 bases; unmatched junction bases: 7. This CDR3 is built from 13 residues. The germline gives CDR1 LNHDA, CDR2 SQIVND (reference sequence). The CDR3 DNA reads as TGTGCCAGCCTAAGGACAGGGACCTATGGCTACACCTTC. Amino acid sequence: CASLRTGTYGYTF.

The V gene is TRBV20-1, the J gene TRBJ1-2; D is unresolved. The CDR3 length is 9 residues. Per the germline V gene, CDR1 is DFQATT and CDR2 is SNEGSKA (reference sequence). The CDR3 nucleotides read TGCAGCGTTCAGTATGGCTACACCTTC. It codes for CSVQYGYTF.

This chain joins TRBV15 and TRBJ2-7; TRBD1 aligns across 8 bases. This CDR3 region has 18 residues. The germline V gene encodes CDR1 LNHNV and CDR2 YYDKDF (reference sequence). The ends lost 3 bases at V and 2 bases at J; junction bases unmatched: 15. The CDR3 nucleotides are TGTGCCACCAGCAGGCTCCCCTCAGGGGGCAAGGCCACCTACGAGCAGTACTTC. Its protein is CATSRLPSGGKATYEQYF.

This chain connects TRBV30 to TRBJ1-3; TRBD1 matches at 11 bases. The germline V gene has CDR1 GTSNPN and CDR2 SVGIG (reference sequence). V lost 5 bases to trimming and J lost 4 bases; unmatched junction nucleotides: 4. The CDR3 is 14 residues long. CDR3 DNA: TGTGCCTGGCGGACAGGGGGCCAAGGAAACACCATATATTTT. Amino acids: CAWRTGGQGNTIYF.